A single sample is the source of the 25 T cell receptor beta chains below, sequenced in a study of blood T cells in healthy people across ages. Primers used in a second PCR of about 6 to 11 cycles were a sample-barcoded 5' primer and a J-beta primer mix. Using its own MiXCR run on the 5' RACE reads, TCRdb lists one record per CDR3 protein. The data contain almost 1 million distinct CDR3 sequences, roughly 50% of them singletons. The sequencing input was blood. The origin of the receptors is a woman in her sixties or seventies in good health.

The CDR3 region has the DNA TGTGCCAGCAGCCAAGATCCCAGCGGGAGGGCGTACGAGCAGTACTTC. This sequence encodes CASSQDPSGRAYEQYF. This sequence joins TRBV3-1 and TRBJ2-7, with 10 bases lining up with TRBD2. The CDR3 loop spans 16 amino acids. Germline CDR1 is LGHDT and CDR2 is YNNKEL (reference sequence). Trimming cost V 0 bases and J 4 bases; bases outside gene matches: 6.

The chain is built from TRBV29-1 and TRBJ2-3; 8 bases are shared with TRBD1. There are 13 residues in the CDR3. The germline gives CDR1 SQVTM, CDR2 ANQGSEA. CDR3 nucleotides: TGCAGGACAGGGGAGCCGTACACAGATACGCAGTATTTT. Protein sequence: CRTGEPYTDTQYF.

This clonotype was counted only a few times. This chain uses TRBV5-1 with TRBJ2-3; no reliable D call. The V gene lost 4 bases and the J gene lost 2 bases, with 14 bases spanning the gap. The CDR3 runs to 15 residues. The germline CDR1 and CDR2 sequences are SGHRS and YFSETQ. The CDR3 DNA reads TGCGCCAGCAGCCAACGGCCAGAGTCCACAGATACGCAGTATTTT. It specifies CASSQRPESTDTQYF.

The genes are TRBV20-1 and TRBJ2-5; tentatively, D is TRBD2 (6 bases). With 0 bases removed from V and 10 bases from J, the gap between germline ends came to 27 bases. CDR1 and CDR2 from the germline V gene are DFQATT and SNEGSKA (reference sequence). The CDR3 spans 17 residues. CDR3 in DNA: TGCAGTGCTAGAGACCACCGGGACTCAGTACTCCTTAGGGGCCAGTACTTC. Its protein is CSARDHRDSVLLRGQYF.

This clonotype was seen a few times. The chain uses TRBV28 and TRBJ1-5, with D unresolved. CDR1 MDHEN and CDR2 SYDVKM come from the germline V gene. This CDR3 region has 16 residues. Deletions cut 2 bases from V and 2 bases from J, with 13 bases between. CDR3 loop: CASSLEPQSGNQPQHF. DNA of the CDR3: TGTGCCAGCAGTTTAGAGCCCCAGTCAGGCAATCAGCCCCAGCATTTT.

The J gene is TRBJ2-3, the V gene TRBV5-1; 14 nucleotides line up with TRBD2. Germline assignment: CDR1 SGHRS and CDR2 YFSETQ. The CDR3 consists of 17 residues. The junction had 9 bases not matched to a gene; V was cut back by 3 bases and J by 6 bases. CDR3 sequence (DNA): TGCGCCAGCAGCTCATACGGGACTAGCGGGAGTCAGGATACGCAGTATTTT. Translation gives CASSSYGTSGSQDTQYF.

The gene calls are TRBV5-1 and TRBJ2-1; D not certain. CDR3 length equals 16 residues. Germline V gives CDR1 SGHRS, CDR2 YFSETQ. Trimming removed 0 bases from V and 0 bases from J, with 10 bases in between. CDR3 in amino acids: CASSLVPRSSYNEQFF. As DNA, the CDR3 is TGCGCCAGCAGCTTGGTCCCCAGGAGCTCCTACAATGAGCAGTTCTTC.

The rearrangement links TRBV11-3 to TRBJ2-4; D is perhaps TRBD1 (5 bases). The CDR3 covers 13 residues. V dropped 5 bases and J dropped 14 bases, with 19 bases sitting between them. Germline values: CDR1 SGHNT, CDR2 YENEEA. CDR3 bases: TGTGCCAGCAGCCTGACAGCCCCTGGTCCTAAGTACTTC. This gives the protein CASSLTAPGPKYF. Looking up the rest from reference TRBV11-3 and TRBJ2-4 gives the full variable domain: EAGVVQSPRYKIIEKKQPVAFWCNPISGHNTLYWYLQNLGQGPELLIRYENEEAVDDSQLPKDRFSAERLKGVDSTLKIQPAELGDSAVYLCASSLTAPGPKYFGAGTRLSVL.

This clonotype was detected once. The chain recombines TRBV14 with TRBJ2-3, with TRBD2 identical over 8 bases. V shed 4 bases and J 4 bases; nucleotides not matched to a gene: 7. The CDR3 contains 15 residues. The germline CDR1 and CDR2 sequences are SGHDN and FVKESK. The CDR3 nucleotides read TGTGCCAGCAGCCTTGACGGGAGGGCCCCAGATACGCAGTATTTT. It specifies CASSLDGRAPDTQYF.

The chain employs TRBV9 and TRBJ1-2; D ambiguous. The germline V gene encodes CDR1 SGDLS and CDR2 YYNGEE. V lost 3 bases and J 6 bases, leaving 21 bases between the germline ends. The CDR3 loop spans 16 amino acids. The CDR3 DNA sequence: TGTGCCAGCAGCGCAACGACGGCCACCATATCGCATGGCTACACCTTC. It encodes CASSATTATISHGYTF.

V and J are TRBV4-3 and TRBJ1-2; tentative D call: TRBD1 (5 bases). This CDR3 is built from 15 residues. The V gene lost 0 bases and the J gene lost 1 base, with 9 bases spanning the gap. The germline V gene has CDR1 LGHNA and CDR2 YSLEER. The CDR3 DNA sequence: TGCGCCAGCAGCCAAGAGAGGGGTGGTAACTATGGCTACACCTTC. This encodes CASSQERGGNYGYTF.

This clonotype was recorded a few times. This chain uses TRBV3-1 with TRBJ1-1; 9 nucleotides line up with TRBD1. CDR3 length equals 15 residues. Trimming took 3 bases from V and 10 from J; bases not matched to a gene: 12. Looked up from germline, CDR1 is LGHDT and CDR2 is YNNKEL (reference sequence). The CDR3 nucleotides are TGTGCCAGCAGCCATGGGACAGGGCCGGGGATGGGAGCTTTCTTT. As protein: CASSHGTGPGMGAFF.

The rearrangement joins TRBV20-1 to TRBJ2-5; 9 nucleotides agree with TRBD2. CDR3 length: 15 residues. CDR1 is DFQATT and CDR2 is SNEGSKA in the germline V gene (reference sequence). Trimming took 7 bases from V and 11 from J; bases not matched to a gene: 20. The CDR3 DNA reads TGCAGTGTTGACCCGGGAGTAGCGGGAGAGCATGGGCAGTACTTC. It is translated as CSVDPGVAGEHGQYF.

For this clonotype: A read error may account for a junction end that differs from germline. The CDR3 spells CASSDSTGGRREAQYF. The CDR3 DNA is TGTGCCAGCAGTGACTCGACAGGGGGTCGTAGGGAGGCCCAGTACTTC. This chain uses TRBV6-5 with TRBJ2-5; TRBD1 matches 9 bases. CDR1 MNHEY and CDR2 SVGAGI come from the germline V gene. The CDR3 is 16 amino acids.

In this sample, this clonotype turned up a few times. J is TRBJ2-7 and V is TRBV7-6; D unclear. The germline CDR1 and CDR2 sequences are SGHVS and FNYEAQ. CDR3 size: 14 residues. V gave up 3 bases and J gave up 3 bases, with 12 bases separating them. This CDR3 reads CASSFAAGYYEQYF. CDR3 sequence (DNA): TGTGCCAGCAGCTTTGCAGCAGGCTACTACGAGCAGTACTTC.

This clonotype was observed a handful of times. Here the CDR3 reads CASSLTRENIQYF. DNA of the CDR3: TGTGCCAGCAGCTTGACCCGGGAAAACATTCAGTACTTC. The rearrangement joins TRBV11-1 to TRBJ2-4, with D uncertain. Germline assignment: CDR1 SGHAT and CDR2 FQDESV (reference sequence). The CDR3 contains 13 residues. Trimming took 3 bases from V and 5 from J, leaving 8 bases between them.

The V gene is TRBV5-6, the J gene TRBJ2-5; 11 bases fit TRBD2. After removal of 1 base from V and 5 bases from J, the junction contained 16 bases not matched to a gene. Germline V CDR1 and CDR2: SGHDT, YYEEEE. The CDR3 extends over 19 amino acids. The CDR3 here is CASSLMLAGGLGYWETQYF. Here the CDR3 DNA reads TGTGCCAGCAGCTTGATGCTAGCGGGAGGCCTCGGGTATTGGGAGACCCAGTACTTC.

The chain uses TRBV9 and TRBJ2-7, with 9 nucleotides matching TRBD2. J was trimmed by 0 bases and V by 6 bases; bases with no gene match: 4. Germline V gene sequence: CDR1 SGDLS, CDR2 YYNGEE. This CDR3 is 14 amino acids long. The CDR3 nucleotides read TGTGCCAGCATCACGACTAGCGGCTCCTACGAGCAGTACTTC. Translation: CASITTSGSYEQYF.

The J gene is TRBJ2-7, the V gene TRBV12-3 or TRBV12-4; possibly TRBD2 for D (5 bases). This CDR3 has 13 residues. V lost 5 bases to trimming and J lost 6 bases, with 14 bases between them. This CDR3 is CASSPGLAGEQYF. DNA of the CDR3: TGTGCCAGCAGTCCTGGGCTAGCCGGCGAGCAGTACTTC.

The chain joins TRBV5-6 to TRBJ2-1; D tentatively reads TRBD1 or TRBD2 (5 bases each). This CDR3 has 14 amino acids. CDR1 is SGHDT and CDR2 is YYEEEE in the germline V gene. Trimming removed 2 bases from V and 3 bases from J, with 9 bases in between. CDR3 nucleotides: TGTGCCAGCAGCTTCCGGGACGGCTACAATGAGCAGTTCTTC. This translates into CASSFRDGYNEQFF.

This clonotype occurred a few times. The chain employs TRBV27 and TRBJ2-6, with D unresolved. CDR3 length: 16 amino acids. Trimming removed 4 bases from V and 4 bases from J, with 14 bases in between. Germline CDR1 is MNHEY and CDR2 is SMNVEV (reference sequence). The CDR3 region has the DNA TGTGCCAGCAGTTCCCCTATTCGGGCGGGGGCCAACGTCCTGACTTTC. Translating it yields CASSSPIRAGANVLTF.

This clonotype was seen once. The chain has TRBV7-8 and TRBJ2-1; no definite D call. The CDR3 runs to 14 residues. Germline V gene sequence: CDR1 SGHVS, CDR2 FQNEAQ. V dropped 1 base and J dropped 5 bases, with 9 bases sitting between them. The CDR3 is CASSLGSQNNEQFF. CDR3 bases: TGTGCCAGCAGCTTAGGTAGCCAAAACAATGAGCAGTTCTTC.

The chain employs TRBV14 and TRBJ2-5, with D perhaps matching TRBD1 (7 bases). The end of the DNA fits TRBJ2-7 better, so the J call may be wrong. This CDR3 region has 14 residues. The germline V gene encodes CDR1 SGHDN and CDR2 FVKESK. The CDR3 loop reads CASSQEVRGVEQYF. In DNA, the CDR3 is TGTGCCAGCAGCCAAGAGGTCAGGGGGGTCGAGCAGTACTTC.

This sequence joins TRBV12-3 or TRBV12-4 and TRBJ1-2; D remains ambiguous. V was trimmed by 6 bases and J by 5 bases, leaving 10 bases between them. CDR3 length equals 12 residues. The CDR3 loop is CASSLVRYGYTF. The CDR3 nucleotides read TGTGCCAGCAGCTTGGTCCGTTATGGCTACACCTTC.

The chain carries TRBV3-1 and TRBJ2-4; a possible D gene is TRBD1 (5 bases). The CDR3 sequence is 15 residues long. V gave up 4 bases and J gave up 4 bases, with 14 bases separating them. Germline assignment: CDR1 LGHDT and CDR2 YNNKEL (reference sequence). DNA of the CDR3: TGTGCCAGCAGCCCTCGGGCAGGGAATAAAAACATTCAGTACTTC. The encoded protein is CASSPRAGNKNIQYF.